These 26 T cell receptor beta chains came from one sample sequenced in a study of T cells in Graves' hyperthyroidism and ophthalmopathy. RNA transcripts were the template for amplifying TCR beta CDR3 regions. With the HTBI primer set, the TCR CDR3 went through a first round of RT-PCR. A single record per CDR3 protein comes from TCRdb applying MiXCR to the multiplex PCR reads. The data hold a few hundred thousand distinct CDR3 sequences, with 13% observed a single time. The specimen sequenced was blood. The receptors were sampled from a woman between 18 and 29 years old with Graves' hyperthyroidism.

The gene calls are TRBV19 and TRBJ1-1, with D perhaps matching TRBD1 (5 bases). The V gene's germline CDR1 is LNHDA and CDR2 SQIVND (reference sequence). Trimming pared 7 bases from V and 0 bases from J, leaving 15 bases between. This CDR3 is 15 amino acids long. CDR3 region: CASTDGAFMNTEAFF. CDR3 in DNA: TGTGCCAGTACTGACGGGGCCTTCATGAACACTGAAGCTTTCTTT.

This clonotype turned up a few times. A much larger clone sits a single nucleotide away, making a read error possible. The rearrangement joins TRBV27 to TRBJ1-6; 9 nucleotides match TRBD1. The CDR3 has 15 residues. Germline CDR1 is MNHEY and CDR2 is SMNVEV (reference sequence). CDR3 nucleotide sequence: TGTGCCGGCAGTCCGGGGGACAGGGACAATTCACCCCTCCACTTT. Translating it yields CAGSPGDRDNSPLHF.

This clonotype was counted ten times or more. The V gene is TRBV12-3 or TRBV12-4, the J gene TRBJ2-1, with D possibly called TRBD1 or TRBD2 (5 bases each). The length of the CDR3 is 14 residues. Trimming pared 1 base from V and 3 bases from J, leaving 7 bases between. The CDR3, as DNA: TGTGCCAGCAGTTTAGGGGGGTTCTACAATGAGCAGTTCTTC. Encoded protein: CASSLGGFYNEQFF.

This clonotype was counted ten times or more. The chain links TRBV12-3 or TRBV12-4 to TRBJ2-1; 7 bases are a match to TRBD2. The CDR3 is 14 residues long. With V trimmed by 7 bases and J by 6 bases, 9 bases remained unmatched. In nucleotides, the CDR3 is TGTGCCAGCATTAGGATCGGGGGGTTCAATGAGCAGTTCTTC. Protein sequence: CASIRIGGFNEQFF.

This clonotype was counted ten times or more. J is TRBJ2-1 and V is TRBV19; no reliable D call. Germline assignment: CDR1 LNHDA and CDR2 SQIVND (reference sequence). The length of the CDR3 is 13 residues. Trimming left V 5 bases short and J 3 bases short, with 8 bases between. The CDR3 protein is CASSYWGYNEQFF. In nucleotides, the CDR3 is TGTGCCAGTAGTTATTGGGGCTACAATGAGCAGTTCTTC.

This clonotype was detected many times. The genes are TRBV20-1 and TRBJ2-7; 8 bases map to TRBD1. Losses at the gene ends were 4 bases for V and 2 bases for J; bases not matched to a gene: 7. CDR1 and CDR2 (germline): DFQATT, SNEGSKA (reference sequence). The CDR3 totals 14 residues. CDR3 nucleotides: TGCAGTGCTATTGAGTCAGGGGGCCCCTACGAGCAGTACTTC. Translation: CSAIESGGPYEQYF.

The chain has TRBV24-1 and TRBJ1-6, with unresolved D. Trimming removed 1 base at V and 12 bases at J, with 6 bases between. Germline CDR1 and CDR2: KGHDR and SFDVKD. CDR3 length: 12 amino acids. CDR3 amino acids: CATSDFSGPLHF. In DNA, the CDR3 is TGTGCCACCAGTGATTTTAGCGGACCCCTCCACTTT.

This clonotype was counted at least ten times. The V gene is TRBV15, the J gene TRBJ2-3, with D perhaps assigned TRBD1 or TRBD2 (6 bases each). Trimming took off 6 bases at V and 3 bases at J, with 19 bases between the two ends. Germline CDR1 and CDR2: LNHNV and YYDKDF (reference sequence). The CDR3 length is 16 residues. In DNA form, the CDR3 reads TGTGCCACCAGAGGAGGGGGGCTAGGCAAAACAGATACGCAGTATTTT. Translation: CATRGGGLGKTDTQYF.

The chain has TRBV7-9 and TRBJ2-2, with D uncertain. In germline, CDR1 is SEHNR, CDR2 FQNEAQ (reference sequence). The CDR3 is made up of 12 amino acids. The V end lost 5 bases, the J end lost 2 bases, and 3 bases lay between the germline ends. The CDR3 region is CASSGNTGELFF. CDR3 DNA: TGTGCCAGCAGCGGCAACACCGGGGAGCTGTTTTTT.

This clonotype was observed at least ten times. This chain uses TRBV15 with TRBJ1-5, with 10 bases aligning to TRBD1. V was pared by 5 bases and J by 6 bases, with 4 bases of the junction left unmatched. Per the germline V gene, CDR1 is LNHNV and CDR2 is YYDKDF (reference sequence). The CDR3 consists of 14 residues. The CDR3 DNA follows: TGTGCCACCAGCTCCGGACAGGGGGGTCAGCCCCAGCATTTT. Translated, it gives CATSSGQGGQPQHF.

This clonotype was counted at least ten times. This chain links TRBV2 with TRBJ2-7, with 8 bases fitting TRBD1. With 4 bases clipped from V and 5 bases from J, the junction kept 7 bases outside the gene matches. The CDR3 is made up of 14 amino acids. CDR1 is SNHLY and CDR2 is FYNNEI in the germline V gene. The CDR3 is CASSGAGGLNEQYF. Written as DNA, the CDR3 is TGTGCCAGCAGTGGTGCAGGGGGCTTGAACGAGCAGTACTTC.

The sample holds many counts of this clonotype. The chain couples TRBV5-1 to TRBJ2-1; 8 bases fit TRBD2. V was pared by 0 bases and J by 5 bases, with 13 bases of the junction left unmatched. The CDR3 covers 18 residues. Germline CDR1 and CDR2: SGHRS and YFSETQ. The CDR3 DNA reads TGCGCCAGCAGCTTGGCCACTAGCGGCAAAGGGGCCAACAATGAGCAGTTCTTC. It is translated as CASSLATSGKGANNEQFF.

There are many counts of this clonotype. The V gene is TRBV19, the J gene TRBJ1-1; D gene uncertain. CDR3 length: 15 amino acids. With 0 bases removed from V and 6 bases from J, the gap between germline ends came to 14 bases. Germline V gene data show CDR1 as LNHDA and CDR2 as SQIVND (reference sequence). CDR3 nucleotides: TGTGCCAGTAGTATAGATTTGAGGACCAGCGCTGAAGCTTTCTTT. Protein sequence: CASSIDLRTSAEAFF.

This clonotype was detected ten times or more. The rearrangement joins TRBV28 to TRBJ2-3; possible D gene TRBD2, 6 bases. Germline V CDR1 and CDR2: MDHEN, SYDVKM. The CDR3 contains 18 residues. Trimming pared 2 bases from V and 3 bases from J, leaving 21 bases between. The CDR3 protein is CASSLERLAVGRTDTQYF. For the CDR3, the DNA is TGTGCCAGCAGTTTAGAGCGTTTGGCGGTAGGGAGGACAGATACGCAGTATTTT.

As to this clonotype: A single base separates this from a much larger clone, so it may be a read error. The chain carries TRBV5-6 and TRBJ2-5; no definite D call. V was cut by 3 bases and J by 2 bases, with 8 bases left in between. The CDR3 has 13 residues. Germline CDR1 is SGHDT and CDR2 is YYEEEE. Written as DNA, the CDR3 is TGTGCCAGCAGCTCGTCAGTACAAGAGACCCAGTACTTC. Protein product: CASSSSVQETQYF.

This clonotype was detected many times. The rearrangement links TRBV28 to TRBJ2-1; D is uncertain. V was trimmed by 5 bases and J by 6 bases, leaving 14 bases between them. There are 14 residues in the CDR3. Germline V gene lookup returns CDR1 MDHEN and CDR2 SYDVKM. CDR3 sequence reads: CASSPTGPRNEQFF. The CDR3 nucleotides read TGTGCCAGCAGTCCAACCGGACCCCGCAATGAGCAGTTCTTC.

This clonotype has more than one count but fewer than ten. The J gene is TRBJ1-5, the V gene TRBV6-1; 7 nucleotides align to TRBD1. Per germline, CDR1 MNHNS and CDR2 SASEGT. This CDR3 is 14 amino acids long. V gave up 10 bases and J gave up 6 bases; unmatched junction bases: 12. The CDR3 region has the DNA TGTGCCACAAACTTCGGACCAGGGGGTCAGCCCCAGCATTTT. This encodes CATNFGPGGQPQHF.

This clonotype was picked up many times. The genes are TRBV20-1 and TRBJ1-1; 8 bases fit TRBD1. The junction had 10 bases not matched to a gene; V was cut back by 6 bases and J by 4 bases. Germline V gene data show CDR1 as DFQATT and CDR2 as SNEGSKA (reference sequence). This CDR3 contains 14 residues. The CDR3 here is CSAPIGTGGTEAFF. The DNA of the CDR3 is TGCAGTGCCCCCATTGGGACAGGCGGCACTGAAGCTTTCTTT.

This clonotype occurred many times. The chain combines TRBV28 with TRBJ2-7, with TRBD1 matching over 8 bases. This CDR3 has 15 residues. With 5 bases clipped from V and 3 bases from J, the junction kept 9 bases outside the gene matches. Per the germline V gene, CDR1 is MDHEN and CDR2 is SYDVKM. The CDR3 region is CASSDPGQAIYEQYF. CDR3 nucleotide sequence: TGTGCCAGCAGTGACCCGGGACAGGCGATCTACGAGCAGTACTTC. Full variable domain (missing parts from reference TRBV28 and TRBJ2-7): DVKVTQSSRYLVKRTGEKVFLECVQDMDHENMFWYRQDPGLGLRLIYFSYDVKMKEKGDIPEGYSVSREKKERFSLILESASTNQTSMYLCASSDPGQAIYEQYFGPGTRLTVT.

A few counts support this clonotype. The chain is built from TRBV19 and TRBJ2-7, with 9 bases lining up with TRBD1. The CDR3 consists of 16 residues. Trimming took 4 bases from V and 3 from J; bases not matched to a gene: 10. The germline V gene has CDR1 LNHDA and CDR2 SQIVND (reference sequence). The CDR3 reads CASSKGQGTVFYEQYF. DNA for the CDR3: TGTGCCAGTAGTAAGGGACAGGGAACCGTTTTCTACGAGCAGTACTTC.

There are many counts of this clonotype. CDR3: CASSRTGTEQIRQYF. The CDR3 DNA sequence: TGTGCCAGCAGTCGAACCGGGACAGAGCAGATACGGCAGTATTTT. The gene calls are TRBV12-3 or TRBV12-4 and TRBJ2-3; 7 nucleotides agree with TRBD1. Trimming at V came to 5 bases and at J to 11 bases, leaving 16 bases not matched to a gene. The CDR3 runs to 15 residues.

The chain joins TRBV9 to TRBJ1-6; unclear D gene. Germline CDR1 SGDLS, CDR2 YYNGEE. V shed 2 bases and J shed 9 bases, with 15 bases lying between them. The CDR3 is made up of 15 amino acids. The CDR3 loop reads CASSVSRVLGSPLHF. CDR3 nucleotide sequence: TGTGCCAGCAGCGTCTCTAGAGTCCTAGGTTCACCCCTCCACTTT.

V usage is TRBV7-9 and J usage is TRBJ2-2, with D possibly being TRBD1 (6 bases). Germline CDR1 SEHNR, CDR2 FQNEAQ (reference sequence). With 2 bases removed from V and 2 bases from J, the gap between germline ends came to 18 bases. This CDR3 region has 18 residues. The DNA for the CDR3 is TGTGCCAGCAGCTTAAGCCCCGACAGGAAGGTCAACACCGGGGAGCTGTTTTTT. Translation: CASSLSPDRKVNTGELFF.

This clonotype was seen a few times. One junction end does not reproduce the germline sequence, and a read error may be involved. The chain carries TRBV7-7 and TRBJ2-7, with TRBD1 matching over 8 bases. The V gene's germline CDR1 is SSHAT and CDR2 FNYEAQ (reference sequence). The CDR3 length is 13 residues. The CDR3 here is CASSSDRDDEQYF. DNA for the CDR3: TGTGCTAGCAGCTCGGACAGGGACGACGAGCAGTACTTC. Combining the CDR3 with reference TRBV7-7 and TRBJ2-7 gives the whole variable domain GAGVSQSPRYKVTKRGQDVTLRCDPISSHATLYWYQQALGQGPEFLTYFNYEAQPDKSGLPSDRFSAERPEGSISTLTIQRTEQRDSAMYRCASSSDRDDEQYFGPGTRLTVT.

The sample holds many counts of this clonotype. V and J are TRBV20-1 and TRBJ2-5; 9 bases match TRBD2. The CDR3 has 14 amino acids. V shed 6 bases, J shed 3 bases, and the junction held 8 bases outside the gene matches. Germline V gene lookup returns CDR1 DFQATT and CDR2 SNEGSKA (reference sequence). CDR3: CSASVAGEEETQYF. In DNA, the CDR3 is TGCAGTGCGTCTGTAGCGGGGGAGGAAGAGACCCAGTACTTC.

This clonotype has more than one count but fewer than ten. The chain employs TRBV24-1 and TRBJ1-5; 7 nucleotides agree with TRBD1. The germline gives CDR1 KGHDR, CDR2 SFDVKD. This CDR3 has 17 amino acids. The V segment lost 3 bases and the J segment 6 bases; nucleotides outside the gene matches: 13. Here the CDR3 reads CATSDKNLTGVSQPQHF. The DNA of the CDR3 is TGTGCCACCAGTGATAAAAACTTAACAGGGGTCTCTCAGCCCCAGCATTTT.